One and the same sample provided the 9 T cell receptor beta chains below, sequenced in a study of blood T cell repertoires in COVID-19. TCRdb keeps only in-frame clones here, not all; method: immunoSEQ multiplex PCR. This sample carries more than 30,000 clones, around 87% of them seen once, and the ten largest clones take 1.5% to 1.8%. The sequenced sample was peripheral blood. The receptors shown here come from a man between 60 and 75 years old with active COVID-19.

This clone has a single count. The chain has TRBV19 and TRBJ1-2; D might be TRBD1 (6 bases). The CDR3 is made up of 14 amino acids. Germline loops: CDR1 LNHDA, CDR2 SQIVND (reference sequence). Deletions cut 7 bases from V and 2 bases from J, with 14 bases between. The chain's CDR3 is CASNSQGSNYGYTF. CDR3 sequence (DNA): TGTGCCAGTAATTCACAGGGATCAAACTATGGCTACACCTTC.

The chain couples TRBV3-1 (or the pseudogene TRBV3-2) to TRBJ2-7, with 12 bases fitting TRBD1. Germline V gives CDR1 LGHDT, CDR2 YNNKEL (reference sequence). After removal of 1 base from V and 1 base from J, the junction contained 11 bases not matched to a gene. This CDR3 comprises 19 residues. CDR3 residues: CASSQGGGTGGLESYEQYF. DNA for the CDR3: TGTGCCAGCAGCCAAGGAGGCGGGACAGGGGGCCTGGAGTCCTACGAGCAGTACTTC.

This sequence joins TRBV19 and TRBJ2-3; tentative D call: TRBD1 (6 bases). Trimming stripped 4 bases from V and 3 bases from J, with 8 bases between. Germline values: CDR1 LNHDA, CDR2 SQIVND (reference sequence). The CDR3 totals 13 residues. CDR3 coding DNA: TGTGCCAGTAGTACCAGGGGAACAGATACGCAGTATTTT. Translating gives CASSTRGTDTQYF.

V is TRBV2 and J is TRBJ2-1; a weak D match, TRBD2 (5 bases). The CDR3 has 14 residues. In germline, CDR1 is SNHLY, CDR2 FYNNEI. V was shortened by 5 bases and J by 3 bases, with 11 bases between the two germline ends. CDR3 coding DNA: TGTGCCAGCAGTCTAAGCGGAATCTACAATGAGCAGTTCTTC. It specifies CASSLSGIYNEQFF.

CDR3 sequence reads: CASSQGQGFNEKLFF. The DNA of the CDR3 is TGTGCCAGCAGCCAGGGGCAGGGGTTTAATGAAAAACTGTTTTTT. The chain links TRBV5-4 to TRBJ1-4, with a possible D match to TRBD1 (6 bases). Trimming took off 4 bases at V and 4 bases at J, with 14 bases between the two ends. Germline lookup yields CDR1 SGHNT and CDR2 YYREEE (reference sequence). The CDR3 has 15 residues. Full variable domain (missing parts from reference TRBV5-4 and TRBJ1-4): ETGVTQSPTHLIKTRGQQVTLRCSSQSGHNTVSWYQQALGQGPQFIFQYYREEENGRGNFPPRFSGLQFPNYSSELNVNALELDDSALYLCASSQGQGFNEKLFFGSGTQLSVL.

This chain connects TRBV7-9 to TRBJ2-2; TRBD2 agrees at 8 bases. In germline, CDR1 is SEHNR, CDR2 FQNEAQ (reference sequence). This CDR3 region has 17 residues. V was clipped by 2 bases and J by 3 bases; unmatched bases: 8. CDR3 sequence reads: CASSLLSGLGHTGELFF. In DNA, the CDR3 is TGTGCCAGCAGCTTACTTTCGGGACTAGGTCACACCGGGGAGCTGTTTTTT.

This sequence joins TRBV15 and TRBJ1-3; D is ambiguous. The V gene lost 0 bases and the J gene lost 0 bases, with 6 bases spanning the gap. Per germline, CDR1 LNHNV and CDR2 YYDKDF (reference sequence). The length of the CDR3 is 15 residues. In nucleotides, the CDR3 is TGTGCCACCAGCAGAGATCGCAGCTCTGGAAACACCATATATTTT. As protein: CATSRDRSSGNTIYF.

The gene calls are TRBV4-1 and TRBJ1-2; 12 bases map to TRBD1. The germline gives CDR1 MGHRA, CDR2 YSYEKL. The CDR3 runs 15 residues. J was trimmed by 6 bases and V by 4 bases; bases with no gene match: 6. CDR3 amino acids: CASSRDGTGGDGYTF. In DNA, the CDR3 is TGCGCCAGCAGCCGAGACGGGACAGGGGGCGATGGCTACACCTTC.

The V gene is TRBV24-1, the J gene TRBJ2-3; D call uncertain. Deletions cut 9 bases from V and 0 bases from J, with 9 bases between. The CDR3 covers 13 residues. The germline gives CDR1 KGHDR, CDR2 SFDVKD. Here the CDR3 DNA reads TGTGCCACCGGTTCGGAGAGCACAGATACGCAGTATTTT. It translates to CATGSESTDTQYF.